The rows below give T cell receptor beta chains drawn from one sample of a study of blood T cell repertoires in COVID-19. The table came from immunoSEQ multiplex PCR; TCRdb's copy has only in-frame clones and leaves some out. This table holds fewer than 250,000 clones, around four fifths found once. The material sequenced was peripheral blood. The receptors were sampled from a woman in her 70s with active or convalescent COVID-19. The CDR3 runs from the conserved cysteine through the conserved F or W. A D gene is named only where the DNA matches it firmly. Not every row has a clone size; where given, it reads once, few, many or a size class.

cdr3_nt: TGTGCCAGCAGCTTAAAGGGGGCCCCCCAAGAGACCCAGTACTTC; cdr3_aa: CASSLKGAPQETQYF; clone_size: -; j_call: TRBJ2-5; d_call: TRBD1; v_call: TRBV7-2
cdr3_nt: TGTGCCAGCAGCTTGACCGGGGGGAATACTGAAGCTTTCTTT; cdr3_aa: CASSLTGGNTEAFF; clone_size: few; j_call: TRBJ1-1; d_call: -; v_call: TRBV7-9
cdr3_nt: TGTGCCAGCAGTCCCGGGTTCTCCCTTAGCACAGATACGCAGTATTTT; cdr3_aa: CASSPGFSLSTDTQYF; clone_size: -; j_call: TRBJ2-3; d_call: -; v_call: TRBV6-6
cdr3_nt: TGCGCCAGCAGCACCGGGACAGGGGTAGGGCAGCCCCAGCATTTT; cdr3_aa: CASSTGTGVGQPQHF; clone_size: -; j_call: TRBJ1-5; d_call: TRBD1; v_call: TRBV5-1
cdr3_nt: TGTGCCAGCAACCGGGGAGACGAAAATTCACCCCTCCACTTT; cdr3_aa: CASNRGDENSPLHF; clone_size: few; j_call: TRBJ1-6; d_call: -; v_call: TRBV9
cdr3_nt: TGTGCCAGCAGTGAAAGTTGGGGGGGCGGCTACACCTTC; cdr3_aa: CASSESWGGGYTF; clone_size: -; j_call: TRBJ1-2; d_call: -; v_call: TRBV6-1
cdr3_nt: TGTGCCAGCACCTCACAATATGGGGGGGGCTCCGAGCAGTACTTC; cdr3_aa: CASTSQYGGGSEQYF; clone_size: -; j_call: TRBJ2-7; d_call: -; v_call: TRBV11-2
cdr3_nt: TGTGCCAGCAGTTTATGGAAAGGGGGCGGAAGGGAAAAACTGTTTTTT; cdr3_aa: CASSLWKGGGREKLFF; clone_size: -; j_call: TRBJ1-4; d_call: TRBD1; v_call: TRBV28
cdr3_nt: TGCGCCAGCAGCCGAAGACAGGGGAACTACGAGCAGTACTTC; cdr3_aa: CASSRRQGNYEQYF; clone_size: -; j_call: TRBJ2-7; d_call: TRBD1; v_call: TRBV5-1
cdr3_nt: TGTGCCAGCAGCTTAGGGAGCATTTCGAACACTGAAGCTTTCTTT; cdr3_aa: CASSLGSISNTEAFF; clone_size: -; j_call: TRBJ1-1; d_call: -; v_call: TRBV7-9
cdr3_nt: TGTGCCAGCAGTTTATCCCCGGGGGGAACTGAAGCTTTCTTT; cdr3_aa: CASSLSPGGTEAFF; clone_size: -; j_call: TRBJ1-1; d_call: -; v_call: TRBV27
cdr3_nt: TGTGCCAGCAGTGAAGACAGGGGACGGGGCTACACCTTC; cdr3_aa: CASSEDRGRGYTF; clone_size: -; j_call: TRBJ1-2; d_call: TRBD1; v_call: TRBV6-1
cdr3_nt: TGCAGTGCCAGTAGGGGGAGTTACGCATACTATGGCTACACCTTC; cdr3_aa: CSASRGSYAYYGYTF; clone_size: -; j_call: TRBJ1-2; d_call: -; v_call: TRBV20-1
cdr3_nt: TGTGCCAGCAGCCAAGATAGGCGGCAGGGAGGCTTTCAGTACTTC; cdr3_aa: CASSQDRRQGGFQYF; clone_size: -; j_call: TRBJ2-4; d_call: -; v_call: TRBV4-2
cdr3_nt: TGTGCCAGCAGCCCACAAGTCTCCTACGAGCAGTACTTC; cdr3_aa: CASSPQVSYEQYF; clone_size: -; j_call: TRBJ2-7; d_call: -; v_call: TRBV11-3
cdr3_nt: TGCAGCGTCACCAGCGGGACGCAGTTCTTC; cdr3_aa: CSVTSGTQFF; clone_size: -; j_call: TRBJ2-1; d_call: TRBD2; v_call: TRBV29-1
cdr3_nt: TGTGCCAGCTCACCCGGGAGGGATCAGCCCCAGCATTTT; cdr3_aa: CASSPGRDQPQHF; clone_size: -; j_call: TRBJ1-5; d_call: -; v_call: TRBV18
cdr3_nt: TGTGCCAGCAGCTTGAGGCCAGGGAGGGGGGACACTGAAGCTTTCTTT; cdr3_aa: CASSLRPGRGDTEAFF; clone_size: -; j_call: TRBJ1-1; d_call: -; v_call: TRBV5-6
cdr3_nt: TGTGCCAGCAGTTTACGACCCGGGACAGCGGCCTACAATGAGCAGTTCTTC; cdr3_aa: CASSLRPGTAAYNEQFF; clone_size: once; j_call: TRBJ2-1; d_call: TRBD1; v_call: TRBV28
cdr3_nt: TGTGCCAGCAGACCACAGGAGCTATATGGCTACACCTTC; cdr3_aa: CASRPQELYGYTF; clone_size: few; j_call: TRBJ1-2; d_call: -; v_call: TRBV5-4
cdr3_nt: TGTGCCAGCAGTTCCTCTAGCGGGACGTACAATGAGCAGTTCTTC; cdr3_aa: CASSSSSGTYNEQFF; clone_size: -; j_call: TRBJ2-1; d_call: TRBD2; v_call: TRBV27
cdr3_nt: TGCAGCGGTGTCTCCGGCTCCTACGAGCAGTACTTC; cdr3_aa: CSGVSGSYEQYF; clone_size: once; j_call: TRBJ2-7; d_call: -; v_call: TRBV29-1
cdr3_nt: TGTGCCAGCAGTTACTCGGGCAGGGGCATGGGGGAGACCCAGTACTTC; cdr3_aa: CASSYSGRGMGETQYF; clone_size: -; j_call: TRBJ2-5; d_call: -; v_call: TRBV6-5
cdr3_nt: TGTGCCAGCAGCCCAGTGGGGGGAGGCGGCTACACCTTC; cdr3_aa: CASSPVGGGGYTF; clone_size: -; j_call: TRBJ1-2; d_call: -; v_call: TRBV7-9
cdr3_nt: TGCGCCAGCAGCCGGATGACTAGCGGGTGGGCCGGGGAGCTGTTTTTT; cdr3_aa: CASSRMTSGWAGELFF; clone_size: -; j_call: TRBJ2-2; d_call: TRBD2; v_call: TRBV5-1
cdr3_nt: TGTGCCAGCAGTCAGGGAGACTCGGGGGTGTACGAGCAGTACTTC; cdr3_aa: CASSQGDSGVYEQYF; clone_size: -; j_call: TRBJ2-7; d_call: -; v_call: TRBV28
cdr3_nt: TGTGCCAGCAGTTCCAGGACTCGGTATGGCTACACCTTC; cdr3_aa: CASSSRTRYGYTF; clone_size: -; j_call: TRBJ1-2; d_call: -; v_call: TRBV28
cdr3_nt: TGTGCCAGTAGTGGGGGGGTCAGCAATCAGCCCCAGCATTTT; cdr3_aa: CASSGGVSNQPQHF; clone_size: -; j_call: TRBJ1-5; d_call: -; v_call: TRBV19
cdr3_nt: TGCGCCAGCAGCTTGGATCCTAGCGTTGAGACCCAGTACTTC; cdr3_aa: CASSLDPSVETQYF; clone_size: -; j_call: TRBJ2-5; d_call: -; v_call: TRBV5-1
cdr3_nt: TGTGCCTGGAGTGTACAGGAAGCGTACAGGGGGCAGGGCACTGAAGCTTTCTTT; cdr3_aa: CAWSVQEAYRGQGTEAFF; clone_size: -; j_call: TRBJ1-1; d_call: TRBD1; v_call: TRBV30
cdr3_nt: TGTGCCAGCAGCTTCCGGGGACAGGGAGCCTACGAGCAGTACTTC; cdr3_aa: CASSFRGQGAYEQYF; clone_size: -; j_call: TRBJ2-7; d_call: TRBD1; v_call: TRBV5-4
cdr3_nt: TGTGCCAGCAGCCGCCAGGGAGGGACCTATGGCTACACCTTC; cdr3_aa: CASSRQGGTYGYTF; clone_size: -; j_call: TRBJ1-2; d_call: -; v_call: TRBV7-8
cdr3_nt: TGTGCCAGCTCACCACCCGAGACAGGGGGCAGGGAGACCCAGTACTTC; cdr3_aa: CASSPPETGGRETQYF; clone_size: -; j_call: TRBJ2-5; d_call: TRBD1; v_call: TRBV18
cdr3_nt: TGTGCCTGGAGTATTGGGGGAGGGTCAGAGACCCAGTACTTC; cdr3_aa: CAWSIGGGSETQYF; clone_size: once; j_call: TRBJ2-5; d_call: TRBD2; v_call: TRBV30
cdr3_nt: TGTGCCAGCCGAGGAGAAGATACGCAGTATTTT; cdr3_aa: CASRGEDTQYF; clone_size: -; j_call: TRBJ2-3; d_call: -; v_call: TRBV3-1/TRBV3-2
cdr3_nt: TGTGCCAGCAGCTTAGCGTTGGAGGGCACTGAAGCTTTCTTT; cdr3_aa: CASSLALEGTEAFF; clone_size: -; j_call: TRBJ1-1; d_call: -; v_call: TRBV7-2
cdr3_nt: TGTGCCAGCAGCCCCAGACAGGGGAGGGGCGAGCAGTACTTC; cdr3_aa: CASSPRQGRGEQYF; clone_size: few; j_call: TRBJ2-7; d_call: -; v_call: TRBV13
cdr3_nt: TGTGCCAGCAGCTTGTCAGGGGGCATCCAACAAGAGACCCAGTACTTC; cdr3_aa: CASSLSGGIQQETQYF; clone_size: many; j_call: TRBJ2-5; d_call: TRBD1; v_call: TRBV7-9
cdr3_nt: TGCGCCAGCAGCTTTGGGGAGGTCTACGAGCAGTACTTC; cdr3_aa: CASSFGEVYEQYF; clone_size: -; j_call: TRBJ2-7; d_call: -; v_call: TRBV5-1
cdr3_nt: TGTGCCAGTACCCGTACAGGGGCGCAGCAGCCCCAGCATTTT; cdr3_aa: CASTRTGAQQPQHF; clone_size: once; j_call: TRBJ1-5; d_call: TRBD1; v_call: TRBV19
cdr3_nt: TGTGCCAGCAGCTTAGAAGCGACAGGGTTCCACTACGAGCAGTACTTC; cdr3_aa: CASSLEATGFHYEQYF; clone_size: once; j_call: TRBJ2-7; d_call: TRBD1; v_call: TRBV7-2
cdr3_nt: TGTGCCAGCAGCTTAAGCGAAGAGACCCAGTACTTC; cdr3_aa: CASSLSEETQYF; clone_size: -; j_call: TRBJ2-5; d_call: -; v_call: TRBV7-9
cdr3_nt: TGTGCCAGCAGTTTCCGGGGGGTTCAGCCCCAGCATTTT; cdr3_aa: CASSFRGVQPQHF; clone_size: -; j_call: TRBJ1-5; d_call: -; v_call: TRBV27
cdr3_nt: TGTGCCAAAGGCAGGGGACCAAGAGCTTTCTTT; cdr3_aa: CAKGRGPRAFF; clone_size: -; j_call: TRBJ1-1; d_call: -; v_call: TRBV2
cdr3_nt: TGCGCCAGCAGCGGAGGCCCAGGGGCCCAATCCTACGAGCAGTACTTC; cdr3_aa: CASSGGPGAQSYEQYF; clone_size: few; j_call: TRBJ2-7; d_call: -; v_call: TRBV5-1